A single sample gave rise to the 15 T cell receptor beta chains below, sequenced in a study of HIV-infected patients and healthy controls. All unsorted peripheral T cells were captured because whole blood was used without fractionation. cDNA was made from around 0.5 ug RNA using alpha and beta constant primers. Alpha and beta chain libraries were made separately by chain-specific third strand synthesis with multiplexing indices. From the 5' RACE reads, TCRdb called clonotypes with MiXCR, one entry per CDR3 protein. This sample carries some 8,500 distinct CDR3 sequences, about 8.8% of them seen once, and the ten largest clones take about 35%. The specimen was blood, collected before antiretroviral therapy. These receptor sequences come from an adult with HIV infection. The donor label of this sample is uncertain.

The table lists this clonotype with many counts. The chain couples TRBV7-9 to TRBJ2-7, with 11 bases aligning to TRBD1. The J segment lost 4 bases and the V segment lost 5 bases, leaving 10 bases of the junction unmatched. The germline V gene encodes CDR1 SEHNR and CDR2 FQNEAQ (reference sequence). The CDR3 sequence is 16 residues long. The CDR3 sequence is CASSRTPGQGEYEQYF. In DNA form, the CDR3 reads TGTGCCAGCAGCCGAACGCCGGGACAGGGGGAGTACGAGCAGTACTTC.

This clonotype was detected ten times or more. The V gene is TRBV5-1, the J gene TRBJ1-1, with 8 bases that match TRBD1. Losses at the gene ends were 4 bases for V and 6 bases for J; bases not matched to a gene: 8. Germline CDR1 reads SGHRS; CDR2 reads YFSETQ. There are 14 residues in the CDR3. CDR3: CASSPDREGAEAFF. The CDR3 DNA sequence: TGCGCCAGCAGCCCGGACAGGGAGGGGGCTGAAGCTTTCTTT. The variable domain in full, with the rest retrieved from reference TRBV5-1 and TRBJ1-1, is KAGVTQTPRYLIKTRGQQVTLSCSPISGHRSVSWYQQTPGQGLQFLFEYFSETQRNKGNFPGRFSGRQFSNSRSEMNVSTLELGDSALYLCASSPDREGAEAFFGQGTRLTVV.

This clonotype has ten or more counts. The V and J genes are TRBV4-2 and TRBJ1-1, with unresolved D. Germline values: CDR1 LGHNA, CDR2 YNFKEQ. The V and J ends lost 0 bases and 4 bases respectively, with 9 bases between them. The CDR3 has 14 residues. The CDR3 loop is CASSQDRASTEAFF. CDR3 DNA sequence: TGTGCCAGCAGCCAAGATCGAGCCAGCACTGAAGCTTTCTTT.

This clonotype is judged medium-sized (0.01 to 0.1%). This chain connects TRBV29-1 to TRBJ2-2, with D unclear. Germline loops: CDR1 SQVTM, CDR2 ANQGSEA. Trimming cost V 4 bases and J 0 bases, with 12 bases left between them. This CDR3 is built from 15 residues. The CDR3 region has the DNA TGCAGCGTTGCGGACCCGGTTCCGAACACCGGGGAGCTGTTTTTT. It specifies CSVADPVPNTGELFF.

This clonotype was detected many times. CDR3 region: CASSPGISTDTQYF. CDR3 sequence (DNA): TGTGCCAGTAGTCCGGGAATCAGCACAGATACGCAGTATTTT. The chain links TRBV19 to TRBJ2-3, with D maybe TRBD2 (5 bases). The CDR3 sequence is 14 residues long. The V end was cut by 5 bases, the J end by 0 bases, with 9 bases between. Germline CDR1 is LNHDA and CDR2 is SQIVND (reference sequence).

This clonotype came up many times. This chain uses TRBV7-9 with TRBJ2-5; D not resolved. Germline V gene sequence: CDR1 SEHNR, CDR2 FQNEAQ (reference sequence). This CDR3 spans 14 amino acids. V was clipped by 10 bases and J by 0 bases, with 15 bases between them. Here the CDR3 DNA reads TGTGCCACCGAGGCCCTTTCGTACCAAGAGACCCAGTACTTC. Its protein product is CATEALSYQETQYF.

This clonotype was detected a few times. The chain has TRBV20-1 and TRBJ1-5; D is uncertain. Germline CDR1 reads DFQATT; CDR2 reads SNEGSKA (reference sequence). V shed 3 bases and J shed 0 bases, with 18 bases lying between them. CDR3 size: 17 residues. The CDR3: CSASAYGPRTSNQPQHF. The CDR3 region has the DNA TGCAGTGCTAGCGCTTATGGACCGCGAACTAGCAATCAGCCCCAGCATTTT.

This clonotype was found many times. This chain joins TRBV24-1 and TRBJ1-1, with 8 bases that match TRBD1. Per the germline V gene, CDR1 is KGHDR and CDR2 is SFDVKD. CDR3 length equals 16 residues. J lost 0 bases, V lost 7 bases, and 9 bases had no gene match. In nucleotides, the CDR3 is TGTGCCACCAGGCTAAAACAGGGGGGGATGAACACTGAAGCTTTCTTT. Amino acids: CATRLKQGGMNTEAFF.

This clonotype was detected ten times or more. This chain uses TRBV24-1 with TRBJ2-1; the match to TRBD2 covers 10 bases. CDR3 length equals 17 residues. V shed 6 bases and J 6 bases; nucleotides not matched to a gene: 13. Germline loops: CDR1 KGHDR, CDR2 SFDVKD. The DNA of the CDR3 is TGTGCCACCAGTCCCTCCGGCGGACTAGCGGAGTTCAATGAGCAGTTCTTC. Its translation: CATSPSGGLAEFNEQFF.

The sample holds many counts of this clonotype. V and J are TRBV12-3 or TRBV12-4 and TRBJ1-1; 10 bases agree with TRBD1. V lost 7 bases, J lost 4 bases, and 6 bases stayed unmatched. This CDR3 region has 14 residues. The CDR3 sequence: CASTYGQGVTEAFF. CDR3 coding DNA: TGTGCCAGCACGTACGGACAGGGGGTCACTGAAGCTTTCTTT.

This clonotype was found once. A much larger clonotype is one base distant, so this may be a read error. The chain combines TRBV5-6 with TRBJ1-1; no reliable D call. There are 13 residues in the CDR3. Germline values: CDR1 SGHDT, CDR2 YYEEEE. CDR3 in amino acids: CAGSLSQATEAFF. DNA of the CDR3: TGTGCCGGCAGCTTGAGCCAGGCCACTGAAGCTTTCTTT.

In this sample, this clonotype turned up a few times. The chain has TRBV7-9 and TRBJ2-3, with 9 bases identical to TRBD2. Germline V gene data show CDR1 as SEHNR and CDR2 as FQNEAQ (reference sequence). CDR3 length equals 16 residues. Trimming cost V 2 bases and J 0 bases; bases outside gene matches: 3. The CDR3, as DNA: TGTGCCAGCAGCTTACTCCTAGCGGGAAGCACAGATACGCAGTATTTT. Translating gives CASSLLLAGSTDTQYF. Drawing the rest from reference TRBV7-9 and TRBJ2-3, the complete variable domain is DTGVSQNPRHKITKRGQNVTFRCDPISEHNRLYWYRQTLGQGPEFLTYFQNEAQLEKSRLLSDRFSAERPKGSFSTLEIQRTEQGDSAMYLCASSLLLAGSTDTQYFGPGTRLTVL.

This clonotype was observed a handful of times. The CDR3 spells CASSLVGASGVQETQYF. The CDR3 DNA follows: TGTGCCAGCAGCTTAGTTGGGGCTAGCGGGGTCCAAGAGACCCAGTACTTC. The chain uses TRBV7-2 and TRBJ2-5, with 9 nucleotides matching TRBD2. Trimming took 1 base from V and 1 from J; bases not matched to a gene: 7. This CDR3 is built from 17 residues. Germline CDR1 and CDR2: SGHTA and FQGNSA.

The chain joins TRBV4-2 to TRBJ2-7; D gene uncertain. Germline V gives CDR1 LGHNA, CDR2 YNFKEQ. Trimming took off 1 base at V and 5 bases at J, with 9 bases between the two ends. This CDR3 has 13 amino acids. The CDR3 DNA sequence: TGTGCCAGCAGCCAAGCCTTATCCCACGAGCAGTACTTC. Protein sequence: CASSQALSHEQYF.

The gene calls are TRBV5-4 and TRBJ2-1; 10 bases fit TRBD2. V was clipped by 0 bases and J by 7 bases; unmatched bases: 7. Germline V gene sequence: CDR1 SGHNT, CDR2 YYREEE (reference sequence). The CDR3 is made up of 16 amino acids. Here the CDR3 reads CASSLVWTSGLNEQFF. CDR3 nucleotides: TGTGCCAGCAGCTTGGTGTGGACTAGCGGACTTAATGAGCAGTTCTTC.